Shown below are 3 T cell receptor beta chains from a single sample sequenced in a study of T cell repertoires in urothelial bladder cancer. Data came from immunoSEQ multiplex PCR; TCRdb stores just in-frame clones and leaves some out. The sample contains approximately 10,000 clones, 50% to 75% of which appear only once. The material sequenced was tumor-infiltrating cells from bladder cancer. The receptors were gathered from a human donor with urothelial carcinoma.

The gene calls are TRBV12-2 and TRBJ1-5; no DNA check was done on the table's D call, TRBD1. TRBV12-2 is a listed pseudogene. This CDR3 is built from 18 residues. Written as DNA, the CDR3 is TGTGCAAGCGCCATGGGACAGGGGTTCAAGTACAGCAATCAGCCCCAGCATTTT. As protein: CASAMGQGFKYSNQPQHF.

This clone was detected a few times. The chain is built from TRBV27 and TRBJ2-5; 10 positions match TRBD1. Germline V CDR1 and CDR2: MNHEY, SMNVEV (reference sequence). V shed 2 bases, J shed 1 base, and the junction held 13 bases outside the gene matches. This CDR3 has 19 residues. CDR3 sequence: CASSLPGQGTPLSQETQYF. DNA of the CDR3: TGTGCCAGCAGTTTACCGGGACAGGGGACGCCTCTCAGCCAAGAGACCCAGTACTTC.

In its sample, this clone is medium-sized. CDR3 in amino acids: CASSEAGRVDEQYF. The DNA for the CDR3 is TGTGCCAGCAGTGAAGCAGGGCGGGTTGACGAGCAGTACTTC. The rearrangement joins TRBV2 to TRBJ2-7, with D possibly TRBD2 on 5 matching bases. CDR3 length: 14 residues. The V end lost 0 bases, the J end lost 5 bases, and 11 bases lay between the germline ends. Germline V lookup: CDR1 SNHLY, CDR2 FYNNEI.